Following are 15 T cell receptor beta chains from one sample sequenced in a study of T cells in Graves' hyperthyroidism and ophthalmopathy. TCR beta CDR3 regions were amplified from RNA. During a first-round RT-PCR of the TCR CDR3, the HTBI primer set was used. TCRdb reprocessed the multiplex PCR reads via MiXCR and lists one record per CDR3 protein. The sample holds about 460,000 distinct CDR3 sequences, under 25% seen once. Specimen: blood. Every receptor here comes from a woman in her seventies with Graves' ophthalmopathy.

In regard to this clonotype: One junction end does not reproduce the germline sequence, and a read error may be involved. The chain combines TRBV24-1 with TRBJ2-1; 16 positions agree with TRBD2. This CDR3 contains 16 residues. The germline V gene has CDR1 KGHDR and CDR2 SFDVKD. The CDR3 nucleotides are TGTGCCGCCAGTGATCGGGGACTAGCGGGAGGGTTAGAGCAGTTCTTC. This gives the protein CAASDRGLAGGLEQFF.

This sequence joins TRBV6-1 and TRBJ2-7; D may match TRBD1 or TRBD2 (5 bases each). Trimming removed 8 bases from V and 3 bases from J, with 14 bases in between. The CDR3 is made up of 13 amino acids. Germline CDR1 is MNHNS and CDR2 is SASEGT. CDR3 sequence: CASFGTDYYEQYF. CDR3 sequence (DNA): TGTGCCAGCTTCGGGACGGATTACTACGAGCAGTACTTC.

This clonotype was seen only a few times. This chain uses TRBV7-9 with TRBJ2-1; D remains unclear. The V and J ends lost 3 bases and 6 bases respectively, with 12 bases between them. The CDR3 totals 14 residues. From germline, CDR1 is SEHNR and CDR2 FQNEAQ (reference sequence). The CDR3 sequence is CASSFGLGSNEQFF. DNA of the CDR3: TGTGCCAGCAGCTTCGGTCTCGGAAGCAATGAGCAGTTCTTC.

The chain links TRBV29-1 to TRBJ1-4, with unresolved D. Trimming shortened V by 7 bases and J by 7 bases, and 10 bases separated the two germline ends. This CDR3 spans 11 amino acids. Germline values: CDR1 SQVTM, CDR2 ANQGSEA. This chain's CDR3 is CSAGLREKLFF. As DNA, the CDR3 is TGCAGCGCCGGGTTACGTGAAAAACTGTTTTTT.

The sample holds a few counts of this clonotype. This chain joins TRBV19 and TRBJ2-2, with 7 bases identical to TRBD1. Germline assignment: CDR1 LNHDA and CDR2 SQIVND (reference sequence). This CDR3 contains 15 residues. J was trimmed by 5 bases and V by 5 bases; bases with no gene match: 8. The CDR3 protein is CASSSYRGKTGELFF. CDR3 sequence (DNA): TGTGCCAGTAGTTCTTACAGGGGTAAAACCGGGGAGCTGTTTTTT.

This chain joins TRBV7-3 and TRBJ2-1; 8 bases agree with TRBD2. CDR3 length equals 16 residues. CDR1 is SGHTA and CDR2 is FQGTGA in the germline V gene. The trim removed 2 bases at V and 6 bases at J, leaving 9 bases unmatched. The CDR3 DNA follows: TGTGCCAGCAGCTTAGCGGGGGGCGTTCCCACCAATGAGCAGTTCTTC. Its translation: CASSLAGGVPTNEQFF.

This clonotype was counted many times. V and J are TRBV7-2 and TRBJ2-1, with 8 bases lining up with TRBD2. V dropped 5 bases and J dropped 7; count of bases not matched to a gene: 13. CDR3 length: 16 amino acids. Germline assignment: CDR1 SGHTA and CDR2 FQGNSA. The CDR3 is CASSPQSGSAGNEQFF. In nucleotides, the CDR3 is TGTGCCAGCAGCCCCCAAAGCGGGAGCGCAGGGAATGAGCAGTTCTTC.

There are many counts of this clonotype. The chain has TRBV11-2 and TRBJ2-7; 8 nucleotides match TRBD2. Germline trimming cut 1 base from V and 0 bases from J; bases unmatched to any gene: 5. The CDR3 length is 16 residues. CDR1 SGHAT and CDR2 FQNNGV come from the germline V gene. CDR3 nucleotides: TGTGCCAGCAGCTTAGCGGGAGGGCCCCTCTCCTACGAGCAGTACTTC. It encodes CASSLAGGPLSYEQYF.

The rearrangement joins TRBV28 to TRBJ1-4; TRBD1 is a possible D gene (5 bases). Germline values: CDR1 MDHEN, CDR2 SYDVKM. The CDR3 spans 14 residues. V was clipped by 6 bases and J by 8 bases, with 16 bases between them. The CDR3 sequence: CASSQGGGQEKLFF. The CDR3 nucleotides read TGTGCCAGCAGCCAGGGTGGAGGTCAGGAAAAACTGTTTTTT.

The chain combines TRBV24-1 with TRBJ2-7; 10 bases map to TRBD2. The CDR3 totals 13 residues. From germline, CDR1 is KGHDR and CDR2 SFDVKD. V gave up 11 bases and J gave up 2 bases; unmatched junction bases: 5. The CDR3 here is CAKGTSDTYEQYF. The CDR3 DNA sequence: TGTGCCAAGGGGACTAGCGACACCTACGAGCAGTACTTC.

This clonotype was observed a handful of times. This chain joins TRBV5-1 and TRBJ1-3; 7 nucleotides align to TRBD1. The CDR3 totals 18 residues. The ends lost 0 bases at V and 0 bases at J; junction bases unmatched: 9. CDR1 and CDR2 (germline): SGHRS, YFSETQ. The CDR3 DNA is TGCGCCAGCAGCTTGGACGGACAGGTGCTGCGCTCTGGAAACACCATATATTTT. This sequence encodes CASSLDGQVLRSGNTIYF.

The genes are TRBV10-3 and TRBJ1-4, with 8 nucleotides matching TRBD1. The CDR3 has 15 residues. Germline CDR1 reads ENHRY; CDR2 reads SYGVKD. V shed 2 bases, J shed 3 bases, and the junction held 2 bases outside the gene matches. The CDR3 bases are TGTGCCATCAGTGAGATGGGACAGGCTAATGAAAAACTGTTTTTT. Amino acid sequence: CAISEMGQANEKLFF.

The CDR3 DNA reads TGCGCCAGCAGCCAACAGGGGGGAATTGGGGAAAAACTGTTTTTT. Protein product: CASSQQGGIGEKLFF. V usage is TRBV4-1 and J usage is TRBJ1-4, with 7 positions matching TRBD1. Germline trimming cut 2 bases from V and 8 bases from J; bases unmatched to any gene: 8. This CDR3 region has 15 residues. CDR1 and CDR2 (germline): MGHRA, YSYEKL.

V usage is TRBV12-3 or TRBV12-4 and J usage is TRBJ2-7; weak D call: TRBD1 (5 bases). The CDR3 loop spans 12 amino acids. The V end was cut by 5 bases, the J end by 7 bases, with 12 bases between. As DNA, the CDR3 is TGTGCCAGCAGTCCCCCGCAGGGAGAGCAGTACTTC. It encodes CASSPPQGEQYF.

This clonotype showed up just a few times. V usage is TRBV18 and J usage is TRBJ2-5; tentatively, D is TRBD2 (5 bases). The CDR3 length is 15 residues. CDR1 is KGHSH and CDR2 is LQKENI in the germline V gene. The V and J ends lost 6 bases and 1 base respectively, with 15 bases between them. CDR3 amino acids: CASSGTRSGQETQYF. The CDR3 DNA follows: TGTGCCAGCTCGGGAACCCGGAGCGGCCAAGAGACCCAGTACTTC.